This is a list of T cell receptor beta chains from one sample in a study of shared clonotypes between healthy human individuals. Clones were sequenced by immunoSEQ multiplex PCR, and TCRdb holds only the in-frame ones, with some missing. The data hold some 200,000 clones, with 65% observed a single time. The specimen sequenced was memory CD4+ T cells sorted from blood. The receptors shown here come from a man aged 30 to 39 in good health. Each CDR3 is given with its conserved first and last residue. Each record gives: J gene, V gene, clone size, D gene, CDR3 protein, CDR3 DNA. The D gene is left open where the match is weak. Size is stated for part of the rows, as once, few or many counts, or as a class when the clone is expanded.

TRBJ1-4 TRBV18 . . CASSRTVQPNEKLFF TGTGCCAGCTCAAGGACAGTCCAACCTAATGAAAAACTGTTTTTT
TRBJ1-1 TRBV2 . TRBD1 CASIRDRAARTEAFF TGTGCCAGCATCCGTGACAGGGCGGCTAGAACTGAAGCTTTCTTT
TRBJ1-1 TRBV28 . . CASSRSGGNTEAFF TGTGCCAGCAGTCGATCGGGGGGGAACACTGAAGCTTTCTTT
TRBJ2-5 TRBV4-3 . . CASSQERDAQETQYF TGCGCCAGCAGCCAAGAAAGGGACGCCCAAGAGACCCAGTACTTC
TRBJ2-7 TRBV20-1 many . CSAGRRSEQYF TGCAGTGCTGGAAGGAGGTCCGAGCAGTACTTC
TRBJ2-6 TRBV7-7 many . CASSPSAGANVLTF TGTGCCAGCAGCCCCAGTGCTGGGGCCAACGTCCTGACTTTC
TRBJ1-2 TRBV19 few . CASHHPAGRTNYGYTF TGTGCCAGTCACCACCCTGCGGGAAGGACTAACTATGGCTACACCTTC
TRBJ2-3 TRBV5-4 many TRBD1 CASTPRDSRSTDTQYF TGTGCCAGCACCCCTAGGGACAGCCGGAGCACAGATACGCAGTATTTT
TRBJ2-7 TRBV15 . . CATSGGRGYEQYF TGTGCCACCAGCGGGGGGAGAGGGTACGAGCAGTACTTC
TRBJ2-3 TRBV5-6 . . CASSLGAGQTIHGYF TGTGCCAGCAGCTTGGGAGCGGGACAGACTATTCACGGGTATTTT
TRBJ2-7 TRBV5-6 . . CASSAGQFLEQYF TGTGCCAGCAGTGCGGGACAGTTCCTCGAGCAGTACTTC
TRBJ2-1 TRBV15 . . CATSQPTHSYNEQFF TGTGCCACCAGCCAACCGACTCACTCCTACAATGAGCAGTTCTTC
TRBJ2-5 TRBV27 . TRBD2 CASSFLGRPVETQYF TGTGCCAGCAGTTTCCTCGGGAGGCCGGTGGAGACCCAGTACTTC
TRBJ1-5 TRBV15 few . CATSREYNNQPQHF TGTGCCACCAGCAGAGAGTATAACAATCAGCCCCAGCATTTT
TRBJ2-5 TRBV7-7 . TRBD2 CASRRGRELLETQYF TGTGCCAGCAGACGCGGGCGGGAGCTGTTAGAGACCCAGTACTTC
TRBJ2-4 TRBV11-2 . . CASNTPYRERAKNIQYF TGTGCCAGCAACACCCCTTACAGGGAGAGGGCCAAAAACATTCAGTACTTC
TRBJ2-1 TRBV27 . . CASRERAAPNNEQFF TGTGCCAGCAGAGAGCGGGCGGCTCCTAACAATGAGCAGTTCTTC
TRBJ2-7 TRBV29-1 . . CSVDREMDYEQYF TGCAGCGTTGACCGGGAAATGGACTACGAGCAGTACTTC
TRBJ1-2 TRBV5-1 few . CASSPYFEAQDYGYTF TGCGCCAGCAGCCCCTATTTCGAGGCACAGGACTATGGCTACACCTTC
TRBJ2-1 TRBV6-5 . TRBD2 CASETGTSGYNEQFF TGTGCCAGTGAGACCGGGACTAGCGGATACAATGAGCAGTTCTTC
TRBJ2-6 TRBV5-1 . TRBD1 CASSLTGWASSGANVLTF TGCGCCAGCAGCCTGACAGGGTGGGCATCCTCTGGGGCCAACGTCCTGACTTTC
TRBJ2-7 TRBV7-8 few . CASSLAGAGTYEQYF TGTGCCAGCAGCTTAGCGGGAGCGGGTACCTACGAGCAGTACTTC
TRBJ1-5 TRBV5-4 few TRBD1 CASSPGTGGNQPQHF TGTGCCAGCAGCCCCGGGACAGGGGGGAATCAGCCCCAGCATTTT
TRBJ2-5 TRBV5-1 few . CASSLTAGRQETQYF TGCGCCAGCAGCTTGACGGCAGGCCGCCAAGAGACCCAGTACTTC
TRBJ1-1 TRBV6-5 . . CASSNRVSGTEAFF TGTGCCAGCAGTAACAGGGTCTCGGGCACTGAAGCTTTCTTT
TRBJ2-1 TRBV28 . . CASTLSNEQFF TGTGCCAGCACCTTGTCCAATGAGCAGTTCTTC
TRBJ2-2 TRBV5-1 . . CASSSAQWTTGELFF TGCGCCAGCAGCTCTGCACAGTGGACCACCGGGGAGCTGTTTTTT
TRBJ2-3 TRBV11-2 . TRBD2 CASSLGLAASTDTQYF TGTGCCAGCAGCTTAGGGCTAGCGGCTAGCACAGATACGCAGTATTTT
TRBJ2-3 TRBV9 . TRBD2 CASSVAGGDSTDTQYF TGTGCCAGCAGCGTAGCGGGAGGCGATAGCACAGATACGCAGTATTTT
TRBJ2-2 TRBV6-1 . . CAGNRQAAGELFF TGTGCCGGAAATAGACAGGCGGCCGGGGAGCTGTTTTTT
TRBJ2-5 TRBV9 . TRBD2 CASSVEGRGGLYQETQYF TGTGCCAGCAGCGTAGAGGGACGGGGAGGGTTGTACCAAGAGACCCAGTACTTC
TRBJ1-5 TRBV6-1 few . CASSGRQDLSNQPQHF TGTGCCAGCAGTGGCCGACAGGACCTTAGCAATCAGCCCCAGCATTTT
TRBJ2-3 TRBV7-3 . . CASSQGPQRSTDTQYF TGTGCCAGCAGTCAAGGGCCCCAGAGGAGCACAGATACGCAGTATTTT
TRBJ1-4 TRBV25-1 . . CASSQPGPNNEKLFF TGTGCCAGCAGTCAGCCGGGCCCTAATAATGAAAAACTGTTTTTT
TRBJ1-1 TRBV28 . TRBD1 CASRVTGVGPNTEAFF TGTGCCAGCAGAGTGACAGGGGTCGGACCGAACACTGAAGCTTTCTTT
TRBJ2-3 TRBV4-1 few TRBD2 CASSPQELAGYSTDTQYF TGCGCCAGCAGCCCCCAAGAGCTAGCGGGATATAGCACAGATACGCAGTATTTT
TRBJ2-5 TRBV10-2 few . CASRAREETQYF TGCGCCAGCAGGGCTAGAGAAGAGACCCAGTACTTC
TRBJ1-1 TRBV18 . . CASSPNSQGMNTEAFF TGTGCCAGCTCACCCAACTCCCAGGGGATGAACACTGAAGCTTTCTTT
TRBJ2-7 TRBV27 few TRBD1 CASRRDRDSFEQYF TGTGCCAGCAGGCGGGACAGGGACTCGTTCGAGCAGTACTTC
TRBJ2-3 TRBV6-1 . TRBD2 CASSGLAVDERDTQYF TGTGCCAGCAGTGGACTAGCGGTTGACGAACGAGATACGCAGTATTTT
TRBJ2-1 TRBV28 . TRBD2 CASSFGSGRAYNEQFF TGTGCCAGCAGTTTTGGGAGCGGGAGGGCGTACAATGAGCAGTTCTTC
TRBJ2-1 TRBV14 . . CASSQGGAGHPSEGQFF TGTGCCAGCAGCCAAGGAGGGGCGGGACACCCAAGTGAGGGGCAGTTCTTC
TRBJ2-1 TRBV7-2 . . CASSLMGNEQFF TGTGCCAGCAGCTTAATGGGAAATGAGCAGTTCTTC
TRBJ2-5 TRBV7-9 . . CASSLVGAETQYF TGTGCCAGCAGCTTAGTAGGGGCAGAGACCCAGTACTTC
TRBJ2-1 TRBV20-1 . TRBD2 CSAYSGTHQFF TGCAGTGCTTACAGCGGGACTCACCAGTTCTTC
TRBJ2-3 TRBV15 . TRBD2 CATSISGKSTDTQYF TGTGCCACCAGCATCAGCGGGAAGAGCACAGATACGCAGTATTTT
TRBJ2-1 TRBV6-4 . . CASSDTGSSYNEQFF TGTGCCAGCAGTGACACAGGGAGCTCCTACAATGAGCAGTTCTTC
TRBJ2-1 TRBV5-4 . TRBD2 CASSSIITSDGGNEQFF TGTGCCAGCAGCTCGATAATTACTAGCGATGGGGGGAATGAGCAGTTCTTC
TRBJ1-5 TRBV28 . . CASRPSDQPQHF TGTGCCAGCAGGCCCTCGGATCAGCCCCAGCATTTT
TRBJ2-1 TRBV2 once . CASPRPYTGEQFF TGTGCCAGCCCGAGACCCTACACGGGAGAGCAGTTCTTC
TRBJ2-7 TRBV5-5 . TRBD1 CASSLDRGAAYEQYF TGTGCCAGCAGCTTAGACAGGGGGGCGGCCTACGAGCAGTACTTC
TRBJ2-5 TRBV28 . . CASSPGWSQETQYF TGTGCCAGCAGCCCCGGATGGAGCCAAGAGACCCAGTACTTC